Listed below are T cell receptor beta chains from one sample, sequenced in a study of cytomegalovirus exposure and HLA in healthy donors. Here immunoSEQ multiplex PCR was the method, and the copy in TCRdb shows in-frame clones only, minus some. Among approximately 220,000 clones listed, around 80% were seen once. The sample consisted of PBMCs. The receptors derive from a man aged 18 to 30 in good health and CMV-seronegative. Each CDR3 is given with its conserved first and last residue. The D gene is left open where the match is weak. Clone size is given for some rows only: seen once, a few or many times, or a class if the clone is expanded.

abundance	j_gene	d_gene	v_gene	CDR3nt	CDR3aa
-	TRBJ2-7	TRBD1	TRBV4-2	TGTGCCAGCAGCCAAGTCCCAGGGGGCCCCTACGAGCAGTACTTC	CASSQVPGGPYEQYF
-	TRBJ2-7	TRBD1	TRBV2	TGTGCCAGCAGCCCGGGACAGGGGATCTACGAGCAGTACTTC	CASSPGQGIYEQYF
-	TRBJ2-1	-	TRBV30	TGTGCCTGGAGTGTGGCTAGCTCGGGTGAGCAGTTCTTC	CAWSVASSGEQFF
-	TRBJ2-1	TRBD2	TRBV11-2	TGTGCCAGCAGCTTAAGACTAGCGGGAGAGCTCTCCTACAATGAGCAGTTCTTC	CASSLRLAGELSYNEQFF
-	TRBJ1-1	TRBD1	TRBV5-1	TGCGCCAGCTCAGGGGGCCAAGGGACTGAAGCTTTCTTT	CASSGGQGTEAFF
few	TRBJ2-1	-	TRBV7-2	TGTGCCAGCAGCTTATCTCCCATGGGGCATGAGCAGTTCTTC	CASSLSPMGHEQFF
-	TRBJ2-1	-	TRBV7-6	TGTGCCAGCAGCTTAGGACTCCCGCCTCGGGATGAGCAGTTCTTC	CASSLGLPPRDEQFF
-	TRBJ1-2	TRBD1	TRBV27	TGTGCCAGCAGTCCTTCCCGGCAGGGGGCGTTCCGAGGGTATGGCTACACCTTC	CASSPSRQGAFRGYGYTF
-	TRBJ1-5	TRBD1	TRBV15	TGTGCCACCAGCAGCGGGACAGGGCTAAATCAGCCCCAGCATTTT	CATSSGTGLNQPQHF
-	TRBJ1-2	-	TRBV10-3	TGTGCCATCAGTGATGCCCCGGTCTATGGCTACACCTTC	CAISDAPVYGYTF
-	TRBJ2-5	TRBD1	TRBV9	TGTGCCAGCAGCGTAGCAGGGACAGGGGGTCAGGAGACCCAGTACTTC	CASSVAGTGGQETQYF
-	TRBJ1-2	-	TRBV9	TGTGCCAGCAGCCCAGAGGGGACACCCAGCTCCTATGGCTACACCTTC	CASSPEGTPSSYGYTF
-	TRBJ2-7	-	TRBV21-1	TGTGCCAGCAGCAAAGAGGACAGGGTGACCTACGAGCAGTACTTC	CASSKEDRVTYEQYF
-	TRBJ2-7	TRBD2	TRBV19	TGTGCCAGTAGTATTTCGGGACTACCATCCTACGAGCAGTACTTC	CASSISGLPSYEQYF
few	TRBJ2-1	TRBD2	TRBV9	TGTGCCAGCAGCAATAGCGGGAGTGTCGGGTTATACAATGAGCAGTTCTTC	CASSNSGSVGLYNEQFF
few	TRBJ1-1	-	TRBV29-1	TGCAGCGCGGACAGCGTCGGCATGAACACTGAAGCTTTCTTT	CSADSVGMNTEAFF
few	TRBJ2-7	TRBD2	TRBV29-1	TGCAGCGTTGAAGCAGGACTAGCCTACGAGCAGTACTTC	CSVEAGLAYEQYF
once	TRBJ1-2	-	TRBV6-1	TGTGCCGCCCAAGACTCCAAGGCGGATGGCTACACCTTC	CAAQDSKADGYTF
-	TRBJ1-2	-	TRBV28	TGTGCCAGTACCTATGCGGACTATGGCTACACCTTC	CASTYADYGYTF
-	TRBJ2-3	-	TRBV10-1	TGCGCCTGCAGTGAGTCCGAAAGCGGGAGCACAGATACGCAGTATTTT	CACSESESGSTDTQYF
-	TRBJ2-1	-	TRBV27	TGTGCCAGCAGTCCCTGGGGCGGAGATTACAATGAGCAGTTCTTC	CASSPWGGDYNEQFF
-	TRBJ2-7	-	TRBV7-9	TGTGCCAGCAGCTTAGTCCGGCAGATGAACTACGAGCAGTACTTC	CASSLVRQMNYEQYF
once	TRBJ2-2	TRBD1	TRBV2	TGTGCCAGCAGTACCGGGACAGGGAACACCGGGGAGCTGTTTTTT	CASSTGTGNTGELFF
once	TRBJ2-2	TRBD1	TRBV5-1	TGCGCCAGCAGCTTGGGGACAGGGGGGAACACCGGGGAGCTGTTTTTT	CASSLGTGGNTGELFF